This T cell receptor (beta chain) was identified in a study of cytomegalovirus exposure and HLA in healthy donors. In the PCR, 60 Vbeta and 13 Jbeta primers were used. Only in-frame clones appear in the TCRdb table, and some are missing; sequencing was by immunoSEQ multiplex PCR. Here the sample spans 60,000 to 70,000 clones, about 65% being singletons. This clone was observed a handful of times. The antigen is undetermined. Notes on the study in general: Beyond CMV serostatus, there was no information to go on about immune exposure. Per a prior analysis, the majority of TCR beta V segments were productive roughly 87% or roughly 30% of the time.

Material for sequencing was PBMCs. This clonotype originated in a man between 45 and 60 years old in good health and CMV-seropositive.

As DNA, the CDR3 is TGCGCCAGCAGCCAAGGTCCAGGCTTGAACTATGGCTACACCTTC. It is translated as CASSQGPGLNYGYTF. This chain connects TRBV4-3 to TRBJ1-2; D is undetermined. Germline V gives CDR1 LGHNA, CDR2 YSLEER. This CDR3 is built from 15 residues. V lost 1 base, J lost 2 bases, and 11 bases lay in between.